The following is a TCR beta chain sequence with its context. CDR3 length equals 13 residues. Germline V CDR1 and CDR2: MNHEY, SMNVEV (reference sequence). V was shortened by 5 bases and J by 6 bases, with 10 bases between the two germline ends. The data originate from a study of T cells in Graves' hyperthyroidism and ophthalmopathy. The CDR3 regions of TCR beta were amplified from RNA transcripts. TCR CDR3 regions were first amplified by RT-PCR with HTBI primers. TCRdb reanalysed the multiplex PCR reads using MiXCR and keeps one entry per CDR3 protein. Here the sample spans about 350,000 distinct CDR3 sequences, approximately 13% being singletons. In making diagnoses, clinical symptoms, serum thyroxine and TRAb, thyroid ultrasound and orbital computed tomography were all used. It was over 9.5 ml of fresh peripheral blood that supplied the PBMCs.

The sequence derives from a woman between 35 and 50 years old with Graves' ophthalmopathy. Sequenced: blood. V and J are TRBV27 and TRBJ1-4; D gene ambiguous. CDR3 protein: CASSRWLDEKLFF. In DNA form, the CDR3 reads TGTGCCAGCAGTCGGTGGCTCGATGAAAAACTGTTTTTT.